The clone carrying this TCR beta chain was seen a handful of times. Its antigen is not identified. This CDR3 is 20 amino acids long. Trimming took off 5 bases at V and 2 bases at J, with 27 bases between the two ends. This sample was included in a study of T-cell memory formation after mild COVID-19. In the study overall: TCR clusters were mostly confined to one donor each. Whole-study findings and limits: Contracting clones from day 15 to 85 showed balanced CD4/CD8; later expanders favored CD4+.

TCRdb called the 5' RACE reads again in MiXCR, with one record for every CDR3 protein. The table records approximately 260,000 distinct CDR3 sequences, 18% of them present only once. The chain has TRBV12-3 or TRBV12-4 and TRBJ2-2, with D perhaps matching TRBD1 (5 bases). The sequencing input was PBMCs or a T cell subset sorted from them (not recorded which). This receptor was taken from a young man who had mild COVID-19 (a few samples of this study predate the infection). Cell type and time point are not known. The CDR3: CASSPTLGPSSFLNTGELFF. Here the CDR3 DNA reads TGTGCCAGCAGTCCTACTCTGGGGCCGAGCTCGTTTTTAAACACCGGGGAGCTGTTTTTT.